This entry lists 23 T cell receptor beta chains sequenced from one sample in a study of blood T cells in healthy people across ages (dated by TCRdb to between 2014 and 2017). The library was produced with 5' RACE. The run used an Illumina HiSeq 2500. A second PCR of about 6 to 11 cycles was run with a J-beta primer mix and a sample-barcoded 5' primer. The public reads were run again by TCRdb, first through fastp at Q25 and then through MiXCR, and only productive beta chains were kept. Rows are unified per CDR3 protein, each entry keeping the most common DNA and genes. For this sample the table gives hundreds of thousands of distinct CDR3 sequences, of which roughly 44% were detected only once. The ten largest account for around 21% of the sample. Specimen: blood. Receptors were obtained from a man in his 60s in good health.

This clonotype was observed a few times. V is TRBV7-9 and J is TRBJ1-1; D ambiguous. The CDR3 runs to 11 residues. CDR1 SEHNR and CDR2 FQNEAQ come from the germline V gene (reference sequence). Trimming removed 3 bases from V and 11 bases from J, with 10 bases in between. This CDR3 is CASSFSGEAFF. CDR3 coding DNA: TGTGCCAGCAGCTTTTCTGGGGAGGCTTTCTTT.

The chain employs TRBV4-1 and TRBJ2-3, with unresolved D. Germline CDR1 MGHRA, CDR2 YSYEKL. The CDR3 consists of 19 residues. Trimming took 0 bases from V and 2 from J, leaving 21 bases between them. The CDR3, as DNA: TGCGCCAGCAGCCAAGATAGTAGGGCTTGGCCACGGGTCACAGATACGCAGTATTTT. This gives the protein CASSQDSRAWPRVTDTQYF.

CDR3 sequence reads: CASSRDRGFGQYF. The CDR3 region has the DNA TGCGCCAGCAGCCGAGACAGGGGTTTCGGGCAGTACTTC. The chain couples TRBV4-3 to TRBJ2-5, with 8 bases identical to TRBD1. V dropped 4 bases and J dropped 11; count of bases not matched to a gene: 9. The CDR3 spans 13 residues. Germline V gene sequence: CDR1 LGHNA, CDR2 YSLEER.

This clonotype has just a few counts. The CDR3 DNA is TGCAGTGCTAGACTCGGGGGACAGTCCTACGAGCAGTACTTC. This sequence encodes CSARLGGQSYEQYF. The chain is built from TRBV20-1 and TRBJ2-7; the D gene is possibly TRBD1 (7 bases). This CDR3 is built from 14 residues. Trimming left V 2 bases short and J 1 base short, with 12 bases between. Germline CDR1 reads DFQATT; CDR2 reads SNEGSKA (reference sequence).

V gene TRBV5-4 combines with J gene TRBJ2-7; 9 bases map to TRBD2. The V gene end was trimmed by 3 bases and the J gene end by 7 bases; junction bases not matched to a gene: 11. The CDR3 sequence is 15 residues long. Per germline, CDR1 SGHNT and CDR2 YYREEE (reference sequence). The CDR3 DNA follows: TGTGCCAGCAGCTCTGGGGGAGCTAGCGGGGTTGAGCAGTACTTC. Residues: CASSSGGASGVEQYF.

The chain joins TRBV11-2 to TRBJ2-1; tentatively, D is TRBD2 (6 bases). The CDR3 is made up of 17 amino acids. V was trimmed by 1 base and J by 3 bases, leaving 16 bases between them. The germline V gene encodes CDR1 SGHAT and CDR2 FQNNGV. In DNA, the CDR3 is TGTGCCAGCAGCTTAGCAGGCGGGGCGGGTGGCTACAATGAGCAGTTCTTC. Amino acid sequence: CASSLAGGAGGYNEQFF.

This clonotype was found a few times. V usage is TRBV20-1 and J usage is TRBJ2-3; D is unresolved. Germline V gives CDR1 DFQATT, CDR2 SNEGSKA (reference sequence). This CDR3 comprises 14 residues. V dropped 6 bases and J dropped 1 base, with 14 bases sitting between them. CDR3 coding DNA: TGCAGTGCGCTAAAAACTGGGGGCACAGATACGCAGTATTTT. Translating it yields CSALKTGGTDTQYF.

This clonotype was recorded many times. The rearrangement uses TRBV5-1 and TRBJ2-7; possible D gene TRBD2, 5 bases. The germline V and J ends were trimmed by 4 bases and 3 bases, with 14 bases remaining between them. CDR1 and CDR2 (germline): SGHRS, YFSETQ. This CDR3 spans 14 amino acids. The CDR3: CASSRPREGYEQYF. CDR3 DNA sequence: TGCGCCAGCAGCCGCCCCCGGGAAGGCTACGAGCAGTACTTC. Combining the CDR3 with reference TRBV5-1 and TRBJ2-7 gives the whole variable domain KAGVTQTPRYLIKTRGQQVTLSCSPISGHRSVSWYQQTPGQGLQFLFEYFSETQRNKGNFPGRFSGRQFSNSRSEMNVSTLELGDSALYLCASSRPREGYEQYFGPGTRLTVT.

The V and J genes are TRBV6-6 and TRBJ1-2; D might be TRBD1 (5 bases). CDR1 and CDR2 from the germline V gene are MNHNY and SVGAGI (reference sequence). This CDR3 has 16 residues. The V and J ends lost 0 bases and 7 bases respectively, with 18 bases between them. This CDR3 is CASSYSHRGVESGYTF. The CDR3 DNA sequence: TGTGCCAGCAGTTACTCACACCGGGGCGTTGAAAGTGGCTACACCTTC.

J is TRBJ2-2 and V is TRBV9; possibly TRBD2 for D (5 bases). In germline, CDR1 is SGDLS, CDR2 YYNGEE. This CDR3 spans 12 amino acids. V was clipped by 4 bases and J by 9 bases, with 10 bases between them. As DNA, the CDR3 is TGTGCCAGCAGCTTTAGCGAGAGGGAGCTGTTTTTT. The encoded protein is CASSFSERELFF.

In its sample, this clonotype was seen a few times. V usage is TRBV20-1 and J usage is TRBJ2-5; D remains ambiguous. Germline CDR1 and CDR2: DFQATT and SNEGSKA (reference sequence). The V gene lost 4 bases and the J gene lost 2 bases, with 5 bases spanning the gap. CDR3 length: 11 residues. Here the CDR3 DNA reads TGCAGTGCTACGCTTCAAGAGACCCAGTACTTC. It translates to CSATLQETQYF.

J is TRBJ2-3 and V is TRBV7-3, with D hard to call. The CDR3 runs 15 residues. Deletions cut 1 base from V and 3 bases from J, with 11 bases between. Germline V lookup: CDR1 SGHTA, CDR2 FQGTGA. This CDR3 reads CASSLSVGRTDTQYF. The DNA of the CDR3 is TGTGCCAGCAGCTTAAGCGTCGGACGAACAGATACGCAGTATTTT.

The chain links TRBV7-2 to TRBJ2-5, with 7 positions matching TRBD1. Germline assignment: CDR1 SGHTA and CDR2 FQGNSA. CDR3 length: 17 residues. V gave up 2 bases and J gave up 5 bases; unmatched junction bases: 14. CDR3 coding DNA: TGTGCCAGCAGCTTATCCCTCACGGGACCCAGGGGGGAGACCCAGTACTTC. Translated, it gives CASSLSLTGPRGETQYF.

This clonotype occurred a few times. The genes are TRBV7-2 and TRBJ2-6; no clear D gene. Trimming removed 3 bases from V and 2 bases from J, with 8 bases in between. The CDR3 loop spans 15 amino acids. Per the germline V gene, CDR1 is SGHTA and CDR2 is FQGNSA. CDR3 bases: TGTGCCAGCAGCTTTTTCCGGGCTGGGGCCAACGTCCTGACTTTC. It yields the protein CASSFFRAGANVLTF.

This clonotype was seen only a few times. The chain employs TRBV20-1 and TRBJ2-5; 7 nucleotides align to TRBD2. CDR3 length: 15 residues. Germline CDR1 is DFQATT and CDR2 is SNEGSKA (reference sequence). V was pared by 5 bases and J by 2 bases, with 11 bases of the junction left unmatched. DNA for the CDR3: TGCAGTGCTGGGGGACGGGGAGGGGTACAAGAGACCCAGTACTTC. Encoded protein: CSAGGRGGVQETQYF.

The chain links TRBV27 to TRBJ2-5, with 10 bases fitting TRBD2. V shed 2 bases, J shed 2 bases, and the junction held 2 bases outside the gene matches. Per the germline V gene, CDR1 is MNHEY and CDR2 is SMNVEV (reference sequence). The CDR3 runs 15 residues. The CDR3 is CASSLLGLAQETQYF. CDR3 coding DNA: TGTGCCAGCAGTTTACTGGGACTAGCGCAAGAGACCCAGTACTTC.

This clonotype occurred a few times. V is TRBV10-3 and J is TRBJ2-5, with TRBD2 identical over 11 bases. The length of the CDR3 is 15 residues. Germline CDR1 ENHRY, CDR2 SYGVKD. J gave up 3 bases and V 6 bases, and 6 bases lay outside the gene matches. The CDR3 nucleotides read TGTGCCATCAGCCTCGGGACTAGCGGCAAAGAGACCCAGTACTTC. This sequence encodes CAISLGTSGKETQYF.

There are a few counts of this clonotype. The chain links TRBV7-9 to TRBJ2-3; 10 bases align to TRBD2. After removal of 5 bases from V and 6 bases from J, the junction contained 11 bases not matched to a gene. The CDR3 sequence is 16 residues long. CDR1 is SEHNR, CDR2 FQNEAQ, per germline (reference sequence). The CDR3 spells CASSPEIAGGLDTQYF. The CDR3, as DNA: TGTGCCAGCAGCCCCGAGATAGCGGGGGGACTGGATACGCAGTATTTT.

Notes on this clonotype: A read error may be the cause here, since a much bigger clone is one base away. The chain joins TRBV28 to TRBJ1-4, with 12 nucleotides matching TRBD1. Germline CDR1 is MDHEN and CDR2 is SYDVKM. Losses at the gene ends were 10 bases for V and 7 bases for J; bases not matched to a gene: 10. This CDR3 has 15 residues. This chain's CDR3 is CATLGGTGGGEKLFF. The DNA of the CDR3 is TGTGCCACTCTAGGAGGGACAGGGGGCGGTGAAAAACTGTTTTTT.

This clonotype was seen only a few times. The chain couples TRBV3-1 to TRBJ1-1, with 8 bases matching TRBD1. Germline V lookup: CDR1 LGHDT, CDR2 YNNKEL (reference sequence). The CDR3 contains 15 residues. V lost 1 base, J lost 8 bases, and 9 bases stayed unmatched. The CDR3 nucleotides are TGTGCCAGCAGCCAAGCGGGGGCCCGGACAGGGGAAGCTTTCTTT. It encodes CASSQAGARTGEAFF.

This clonotype was detected only a few times. The chain links TRBV20-1 to TRBJ1-5, with no clear D. This CDR3 contains 16 residues. V gave up 6 bases and J gave up 3 bases, with 21 bases separating them. The germline V gene has CDR1 DFQATT and CDR2 SNEGSKA (reference sequence). The CDR3 nucleotides read TGCAGTGCAGCCGTGGTAGGGCGTCACCCCAATCAGCCCCAGCATTTT. Translated: CSAAVVGRHPNQPQHF.

The V gene is TRBV15, the J gene TRBJ2-3, with a possible D match to TRBD1 (5 bases). V lost 6 bases to trimming and J lost 1 base, with 14 bases between them. Germline CDR1 is LNHNV and CDR2 is YYDKDF (reference sequence). The CDR3 loop spans 15 amino acids. The CDR3 bases are TGTGCCACCAGGACGACAGCAGAAGGCACAGATACGCAGTATTTT. Protein sequence: CATRTTAEGTDTQYF. Looking up the rest from reference TRBV15 and TRBJ2-3 gives the full variable domain: DAMVIQNPRYQVTQFGKPVTLSCSQTLNHNVMYWYQQKSSQAPKLLFHYYDKDFNNEADTPDNFQSRRPNTSFCFLDIRSPGLGDTAMYLCATRTTAEGTDTQYFGPGTRLTVL.

This clonotype was found a few times. V gene TRBV27 combines with J gene TRBJ1-2; 8 nucleotides agree with TRBD1. This CDR3 region has 13 residues. Germline CDR1 is MNHEY and CDR2 is SMNVEV (reference sequence). V lost 6 bases, J lost 5 bases, and 5 bases stayed unmatched. CDR3 coding DNA: TGTGCCAGCAGACCAGGGGGCCTATATGGCTACACCTTC. Translating it yields CASRPGGLYGYTF.